A single sample is the source of the 24 T cell receptor beta chains below, sequenced in a study of T-cell memory formation after mild COVID-19. One entry per CDR3 protein results from TCRdb running MiXCR on the 5' RACE reads. Of 75,000 to 95,000 distinct CDR3 sequences in the sample, less than 15% were seen once. The sample taken for sequencing was PBMCs or a T cell subset sorted from them (not recorded which). These receptors all stem from a man aged 18 to 30 who had mild COVID-19 (a few samples of this study predate the infection). Cell type and time point are not known.

This clonotype was counted a few times. J is TRBJ1-2 and V is TRBV19, with TRBD1 matching 8 bases. Germline V gene lookup returns CDR1 LNHDA and CDR2 SQIVND (reference sequence). Trimming cost V 10 bases and J 7 bases; bases outside gene matches: 5. CDR3 size: 11 residues. The chain's CDR3 is CATDRGTGYTF. In nucleotides, the CDR3 is TGTGCCACCGACAGGGGTACTGGCTACACCTTC.

Only a few counts were recorded for this clonotype. The rearrangement uses TRBV5-5 and TRBJ1-2; no clear D gene. This CDR3 has 16 residues. The V end was cut by 4 bases, the J end by 0 bases, with 16 bases between. The germline gives CDR1 SGHKS, CDR2 YYEKEE (reference sequence). In DNA form, the CDR3 reads TGTGCCAGCAGCCAAGGATATACAACCTCTAACTATGGCTACACCTTC. Translation: CASSQGYTTSNYGYTF.

This clonotype was recorded many times. This sequence joins TRBV6-5 and TRBJ2-7; maybe TRBD2 (5 bases). CDR3 length equals 15 residues. The germline V and J ends were trimmed by 0 bases and 1 base, with 10 bases remaining between them. Germline V gene data show CDR1 as MNHEY and CDR2 as SVGAGI. The CDR3 bases are TGTGCCAGCAGTTACTCAGGGAGTGCGTCCTACGAGCAGTACTTC. It translates to CASSYSGSASYEQYF.

This clonotype was observed a few times. The genes are TRBV7-8 and TRBJ2-3; no reliable D call. The germline gives CDR1 SGHVS, CDR2 FQNEAQ. This CDR3 is built from 13 residues. Trimming pared 3 bases from V and 3 bases from J, leaving 7 bases between. The CDR3: CASSFTLTDTQYF. CDR3 bases: TGTGCCAGCAGCTTTACTCTAACAGATACGCAGTATTTT.

The chain joins TRBV6-6 to TRBJ2-2; D is ambiguous. In germline, CDR1 is MNHNY, CDR2 SVGAGI (reference sequence). V was pared by 0 bases and J by 0 bases, with 5 bases between. There are 15 residues in the CDR3. CDR3 nucleotide sequence: TGTGCCAGCAGTTACTCGGCAGCGAACACCGGGGAGCTGTTTTTT. Its translation is CASSYSAANTGELFF.

A few counts support this clonotype. The rearrangement links TRBV15 to TRBJ2-5; 7 nucleotides match TRBD1. The CDR3 runs 14 residues. In germline, CDR1 is LNHNV, CDR2 YYDKDF (reference sequence). V gave up 0 bases and J gave up 5 bases; unmatched junction bases: 3. CDR3 region: CATSRETGWETQYF. In nucleotides, the CDR3 is TGTGCCACCAGCAGAGAGACAGGGTGGGAGACCCAGTACTTC.

The CDR3 DNA follows: TGTGCCAGCAGCTCGGTGGGCTATGGCTACACCTTC. This codes for CASSSVGYGYTF. The chain links TRBV7-6 to TRBJ1-2, with D uncertain. From germline, CDR1 is SGHVS and CDR2 FNYEAQ. The CDR3 is made up of 12 amino acids. Between the trimmed V and J ends, which lost 4 bases and 4 bases, there was a span of 7 bases.

This sequence joins TRBV6-5 and TRBJ2-3, with 7 bases aligning to TRBD2. Germline CDR1 and CDR2: MNHEY and SVGAGI. V was pared by 0 bases and J by 3 bases, with 6 bases of the junction left unmatched. The CDR3 is 16 amino acids. CDR3 coding DNA: TGTGCCAGCAGTTACTCAGGACTAGAATCGACAGATACGCAGTATTTT. It specifies CASSYSGLESTDTQYF.

This clonotype appeared a few times. The V call is TRBV12-3 or TRBV12-4, the J call TRBJ1-2; no clear D gene. The V end lost 3 bases, the J end lost 4 bases, and 9 bases lay between the germline ends. The CDR3 spans 13 residues. CDR3: CASSFGTVYGYTF. DNA for the CDR3: TGTGCCAGCAGTTTTGGTACAGTCTATGGCTACACCTTC.

The rearrangement links TRBV19 to TRBJ2-5; D is uncertain. This CDR3 has 12 amino acids. Trimming left V 1 base short and J 4 bases short, with 4 bases between. The germline gives CDR1 LNHDA, CDR2 SQIVND (reference sequence). This CDR3 is CASSIGGETQYF. CDR3 DNA sequence: TGTGCCAGTAGTATAGGAGGAGAGACCCAGTACTTC.

This clonotype was picked up a small number of times. The V gene is TRBV29-1, the J gene TRBJ1-1, with a weak D call TRBD1 (6 bases). The CDR3 spans 12 residues. Trimming took off 7 bases at V and 1 base at J, with 10 bases between the two ends. Germline CDR1 is SQVTM and CDR2 is ANQGSEA. The CDR3 bases are TGCAGCGCCCCGACAGGGAACACTGAAGCTTTCTTT. It codes for CSAPTGNTEAFF.

This clonotype was counted a few times. This sequence joins TRBV6-2 or TRBV6-3 and TRBJ2-5, with TRBD2 identical over 9 bases. The trim removed 6 bases at V and 5 bases at J, leaving 7 bases unmatched. CDR1 and CDR2 (germline): MNHEY, SVGEGT. This CDR3 spans 14 amino acids. The CDR3 sequence is CASRTSGGRETQYF. The CDR3 coding sequence is TGTGCCAGCAGGACTAGCGGAGGAAGGGAGACCCAGTACTTC.

The chain has TRBV7-8 and TRBJ2-1; possibly TRBD2 for D (6 bases). V gave up 5 bases and J gave up 10 bases, with 18 bases separating them. Per the germline V gene, CDR1 is SGHVS and CDR2 is FQNEAQ. CDR3 size: 14 residues. CDR3 nucleotides: TGTGCCAGCAGCCCACCGGCGAGGGAGGAAGAGCAGTTCTTC. It encodes CASSPPAREEEQFF.

V and J are TRBV9 and TRBJ2-1, with TRBD2 matching over 12 bases. Per germline, CDR1 SGDLS and CDR2 YYNGEE. The length of the CDR3 is 19 residues. Losses at the gene ends were 4 bases for V and 0 bases for J; bases not matched to a gene: 11. The CDR3 reads CASSPRLAGEPGSYNEQFF. CDR3 sequence (DNA): TGTGCCAGCAGCCCTCGACTAGCGGGGGAGCCGGGCTCCTACAATGAGCAGTTCTTC. The full variable domain, completed using reference TRBV9 and TRBJ2-1, is DSGVTQTPKHLITATGQRVTLRCSPRSGDLSVYWYQQSLDQGLQFLIQYYNGEERAKGNILERFSAQQFPDLHSELNLSSLELGDSALYFCASSPRLAGEPGSYNEQFFGPGTRLTVL.

The rearrangement joins TRBV6-2 or TRBV6-3 to TRBJ1-1; D unclear. Germline CDR1 reads MNHEY; CDR2 reads SVGEGT. The CDR3 spans 17 residues. V lost 4 bases and J 0 bases, leaving 18 bases between the germline ends. Written as DNA, the CDR3 is TGTGCCAGCAGTTTCATTATAATCGGGGTCATGAACACTGAAGCTTTCTTT. Translated, it gives CASSFIIIGVMNTEAFF.

The J gene is TRBJ1-4, the V gene TRBV2, with a weak D call TRBD1 (5 bases). This CDR3 is 15 amino acids long. Germline V gene sequence: CDR1 SNHLY, CDR2 FYNNEI. V lost 7 bases and J 2 bases, leaving 14 bases between the germline ends. The CDR3 coding sequence is TGTGCCAGCACCGGGGGAAGGACCACTAATGAAAAACTGTTTTTT. Protein product: CASTGGRTTNEKLFF.

This clonotype was detected a few times. The genes are TRBV7-9 and TRBJ2-7; TRBD1 might be the D (5 bases). There are 14 residues in the CDR3. The germline gives CDR1 SEHNR, CDR2 FQNEAQ (reference sequence). V lost 3 bases and J lost 4, with 13 bases in between. The CDR3 DNA follows: TGTGCCAGCAGCTTTCGGGCAGGGTTTTACGAGCAGTACTTC. Translating gives CASSFRAGFYEQYF.

This clonotype was observed a few times. The chain links TRBV6-2 or TRBV6-3 to TRBJ1-5, with D maybe TRBD1 (5 bases). V was pared by 2 bases and J by 2 bases, with 10 bases between. CDR1 is MNHEY and CDR2 is SVGEGT in the germline V gene. The CDR3 covers 15 residues. The CDR3 sequence: CASSYGGVGNQPQHF. The CDR3 DNA follows: TGTGCCAGCAGTTACGGGGGGGTAGGCAATCAGCCCCAGCATTTT.

A few counts support this clonotype. The chain couples TRBV6-5 to TRBJ1-5; perhaps TRBD1 as D (5 bases). Germline V gene data show CDR1 as MNHEY and CDR2 as SVGAGI. Trimming took off 5 bases at V and 5 bases at J, with 10 bases between the two ends. This CDR3 comprises 13 residues. CDR3 sequence reads: CASSLGAYQPQHF. The CDR3 nucleotides read TGTGCCAGCAGTCTCGGGGCCTATCAGCCCCAGCATTTT.

V gene TRBV11-2 combines with J gene TRBJ2-5; D not certain. In germline, CDR1 is SGHAT, CDR2 FQNNGV. The length of the CDR3 is 12 residues. V dropped 5 bases and J dropped 2 bases, with 6 bases sitting between them. DNA for the CDR3: TGTGCCAGCAGCCCTTCGCAAGAGACCCAGTACTTC. Its protein product is CASSPSQETQYF.

Only a few counts were recorded for this clonotype. The chain has TRBV4-3 and TRBJ1-6, with D perhaps matching TRBD1 (5 bases). Trimming removed 3 bases from V and 6 bases from J, with 18 bases in between. The CDR3 length is 17 residues. The germline V gene encodes CDR1 LGHNA and CDR2 YSLEER. This CDR3 is CASSQRVDRGTNSPLHF. The CDR3 DNA reads as TGCGCCAGCAGCCAGAGGGTTGATAGGGGCACTAATTCACCCCTCCACTTT.

The genes are TRBV7-6 and TRBJ2-3; 16 nucleotides agree with TRBD2. This CDR3 spans 19 amino acids. Germline assignment: CDR1 SGHVS and CDR2 FNYEAQ. V was pared by 5 bases and J by 2 bases, with 10 bases of the junction left unmatched. The CDR3 DNA follows: TGTGCCAGCAGCGGTACCGGGACTAGCGGGGGGGCTGACACAGATACGCAGTATTTT. Protein sequence: CASSGTGTSGGADTDTQYF.

This clonotype was recorded a few times. J is TRBJ1-5 and V is TRBV4-1, with D uncertain. The length of the CDR3 is 12 residues. Germline CDR1 is MGHRA and CDR2 is YSYEKL. Trimming shortened V by 1 base and J by 4 bases, and 2 bases separated the two germline ends. The CDR3 sequence is CASSQGNQPQHF. The DNA of the CDR3 is TGCGCCAGCAGCCAAGGGAATCAGCCCCAGCATTTT.

This clonotype was counted many times. The genes are TRBV2 and TRBJ2-3; D not certain. The CDR3 extends over 12 amino acids. Germline CDR1 SNHLY, CDR2 FYNNEI. V was trimmed by 0 bases and J by 4 bases, leaving 2 bases between them. The CDR3 spells CASSEASDTQYF. CDR3 DNA: TGTGCCAGCAGTGAAGCGTCAGATACGCAGTATTTT.